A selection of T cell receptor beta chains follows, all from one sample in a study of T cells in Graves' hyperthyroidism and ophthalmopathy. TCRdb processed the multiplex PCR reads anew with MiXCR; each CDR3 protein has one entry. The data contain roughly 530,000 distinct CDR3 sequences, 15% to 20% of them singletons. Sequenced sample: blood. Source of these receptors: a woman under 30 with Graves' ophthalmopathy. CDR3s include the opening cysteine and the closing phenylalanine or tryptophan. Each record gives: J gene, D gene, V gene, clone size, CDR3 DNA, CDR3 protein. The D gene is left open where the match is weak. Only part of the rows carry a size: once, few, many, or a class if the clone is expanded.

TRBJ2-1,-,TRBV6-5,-,TGTGCCAGCAGTACTCACAGGGAGGGGGAGCAGTTCTTC,CASSTHREGEQFF
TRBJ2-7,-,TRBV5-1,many,TGCGCCAGCAGCTTGGAATACAGCGATACCTACGAGCAGTACTTC,CASSLEYSDTYEQYF
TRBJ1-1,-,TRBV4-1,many,TGCGCCAGCAGCCCATCGGACCAGAGGATCGCTGAAGCTTTCTTT,CASSPSDQRIAEAFF
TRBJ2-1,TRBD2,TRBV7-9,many,TGTGCCAGCAGCTTATTTGCGGGGGATCTGTCCTACAATGAGCAGTTCTTC,CASSLFAGDLSYNEQFF
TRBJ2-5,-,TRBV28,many,TGTGCCAGCAGTTTCGGGCAGCGCGGGACCCAGTACTTC,CASSFGQRGTQYF
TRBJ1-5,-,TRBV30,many,TGTGCCTGGAGTGTACCATTATCGAATAGCAATCAGCCCCAGCATTTT,CAWSVPLSNSNQPQHF
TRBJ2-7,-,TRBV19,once,TGTGCCAGTAGGGCGGGGCGGAGCTCCTACAATGAGCAGTACTTC,CASRAGRSSYNEQYF
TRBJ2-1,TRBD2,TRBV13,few,TGTGCCAGCAGCGTAGGGGGCGGGAGGGGAATGGATGAGCAGTTCTTC,CASSVGGGRGMDEQFF
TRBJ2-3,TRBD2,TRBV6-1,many,TGTGCCAGCAGAGCCGGGACTAGCGGGATAGATACGCAGTATTTT,CASRAGTSGIDTQYF
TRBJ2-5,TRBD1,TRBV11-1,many,TGTGCCAGCAGCTTAGAAGGGACAGACCAAGAGACCCAGTACTTC,CASSLEGTDQETQYF
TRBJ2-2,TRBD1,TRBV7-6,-,TGTGCCAGCAGCTCCTGGGACAGGGGAACGTCCGGGGAGCTGTTTTTT,CASSSWDRGTSGELFF
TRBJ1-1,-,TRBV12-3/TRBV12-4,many,TGTGCCTCGAAGGGGTTAAACACTGAAGCTTTCTTT,CASKGLNTEAFF
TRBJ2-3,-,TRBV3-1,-,TGTGCCAGCAGCCAAGATACCCGGGGAACAGATACGCAGTATTTT,CASSQDTRGTDTQYF
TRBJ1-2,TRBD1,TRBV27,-,TGTGCCAGCAGGGGACAGGTCTTTGGTAACTATGGCTACACCTTC,CASRGQVFGNYGYTF
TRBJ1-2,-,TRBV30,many,TGTGCCTGGAGTGTCGCGAGCTATGGCTACACCTTC,CAWSVASYGYTF
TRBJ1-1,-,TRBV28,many,TGTGCCAGCAGTTTAAGCGCGGGAGCGCGGCGGCAAGCTTTCTTT,CASSLSAGARRQAFF
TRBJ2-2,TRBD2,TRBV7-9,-,TGTGCCAGCAGAACAATTAGCGGGAGGAATACCGGGGAGCTGTTTTTT,CASRTISGRNTGELFF
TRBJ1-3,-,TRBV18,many,TGTGCCAGCTCACCAGCAGGGAGCACCATATATTTT,CASSPAGSTIYF
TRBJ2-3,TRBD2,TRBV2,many,TGTGCCACCAGCCCTAAGCGGGGTCCAGCGGATACGCAGTATTTT,CATSPKRGPADTQYF
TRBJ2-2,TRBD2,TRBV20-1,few,TGCAGTGCTAGAGATTGGAGGCTGGCTAGCGGGAGTCCCCCCGGGGAGCTGTTTTTT,CSARDWRLASGSPPGELFF
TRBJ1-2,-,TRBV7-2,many,TGTGCCAGCAGCACGTGGACTTCTAACTATGGCTACACCTTC,CASSTWTSNYGYTF
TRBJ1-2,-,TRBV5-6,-,TGTGCCAGCAGCTCCCCGGGACCGAAGATATATGGCTACACCTTC,CASSSPGPKIYGYTF
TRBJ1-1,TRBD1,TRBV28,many,TGTGCCAGCAGTACCGGGACAGGGGGCCTGTTCACTGAAGCTTTCTTT,CASSTGTGGLFTEAFF
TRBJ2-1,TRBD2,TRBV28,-,TGTGCCAGCGGGTGGGGGGGACGAAATGAGCAGTTCTTC,CASGWGGRNEQFF
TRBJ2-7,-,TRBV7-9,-,TGTGCCAGCAGCTTTATCAGGGGGCTAGGTTGGCGGGAGGGCCTCTCCTACGAGCAGTACTTC,CASSFIRGLGWREGLSYEQYF
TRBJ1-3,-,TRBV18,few,TGTGCCAGCTCACCACAGAGGAACTCTGGAAACACCATATATTTT,CASSPQRNSGNTIYF